A single TCR beta chain is shown here with its context. Under the authors' procedure: Estimated nucleated cell counts came from reference gene primer amplification. The method was immunoSEQ multiplex PCR; TCRdb's version includes in-frame clones alone and lacks a portion of them. V, J and clone size are those of that table, while D and trimming were read from the DNA. The sample includes about 160,000 clones, around 75% of them seen just once. The CDR3 totals 15 residues. With 5 bases clipped from V and 4 bases from J, the junction kept 10 bases outside the gene matches. Germline V lookup: CDR1 SGHTA, CDR2 FQGNSA. This sample is drawn from a study of blood T cell repertoires in COVID-19. Study as a whole: Sites across the United States, Italy and Spain contributed samples from acute and convalescent COVID-19. Sample material is recorded as cDNA or gDNA derived from T cells, B-cell-depleted T cells, or PBMCs.

The receptor comes from an elderly woman with acute or convalescent COVID-19. Input material: peripheral blood. The rearrangement uses TRBV7-2 and TRBJ2-7; TRBD2 aligns across 8 bases. The CDR3 sequence: CASSLEGTRRYEQYF. CDR3 DNA: TGTGCCAGCAGCCTAGAGGGGACTAGGAGATACGAGCAGTACTTC.